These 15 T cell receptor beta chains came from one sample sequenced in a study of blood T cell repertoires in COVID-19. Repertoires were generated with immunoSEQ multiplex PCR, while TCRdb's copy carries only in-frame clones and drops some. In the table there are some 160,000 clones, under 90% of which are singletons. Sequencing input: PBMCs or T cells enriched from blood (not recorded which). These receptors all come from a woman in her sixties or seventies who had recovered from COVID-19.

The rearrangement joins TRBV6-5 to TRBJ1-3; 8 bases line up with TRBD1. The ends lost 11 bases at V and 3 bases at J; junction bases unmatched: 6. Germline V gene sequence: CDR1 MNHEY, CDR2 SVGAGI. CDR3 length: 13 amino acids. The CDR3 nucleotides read TGTGCCGTTACCGGGACAGGTGGAAACACCATATATTTT. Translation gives CAVTGTGGNTIYF.

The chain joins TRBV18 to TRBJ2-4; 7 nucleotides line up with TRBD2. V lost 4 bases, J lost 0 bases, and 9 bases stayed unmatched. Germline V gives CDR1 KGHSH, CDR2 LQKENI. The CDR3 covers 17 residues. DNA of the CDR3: TGTGCCAGCTCACTCGGCCGGGACTACCGAGCCAAAAACATTCAGTACTTC. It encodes CASSLGRDYRAKNIQYF.

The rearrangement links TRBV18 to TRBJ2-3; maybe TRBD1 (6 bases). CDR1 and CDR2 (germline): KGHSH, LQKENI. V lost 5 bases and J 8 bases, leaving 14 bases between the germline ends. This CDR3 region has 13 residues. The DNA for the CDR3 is TGTGCCAGCTCAGACTTAGGACAGACTACGCAGTATTTT. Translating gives CASSDLGQTTQYF.

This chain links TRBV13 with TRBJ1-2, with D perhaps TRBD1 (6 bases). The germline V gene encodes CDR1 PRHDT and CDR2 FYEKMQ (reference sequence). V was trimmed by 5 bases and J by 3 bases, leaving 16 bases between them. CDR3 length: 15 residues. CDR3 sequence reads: CASSQGQLIDYGYTF. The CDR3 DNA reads TGTGCCAGCAGCCAAGGACAGCTCATAGACTATGGCTACACCTTC.

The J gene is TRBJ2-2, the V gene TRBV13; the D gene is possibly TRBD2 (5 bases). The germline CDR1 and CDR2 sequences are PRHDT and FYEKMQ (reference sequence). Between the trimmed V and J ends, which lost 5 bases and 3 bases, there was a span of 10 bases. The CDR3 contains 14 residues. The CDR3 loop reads CASSRGKYTGELFF. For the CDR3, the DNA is TGTGCCAGCAGCCGGGGAAAATACACCGGGGAGCTGTTTTTT. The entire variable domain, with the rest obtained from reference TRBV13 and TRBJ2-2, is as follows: AAGVIQSPRHLIKEKRETATLKCYPIPRHDTVYWYQQGPGQDPQFLISFYEKMQSDKGSIPDRFSAQQFSDYHSELNMSSLELGDSALYFCASSRGKYTGELFFGEGSRLTVL.

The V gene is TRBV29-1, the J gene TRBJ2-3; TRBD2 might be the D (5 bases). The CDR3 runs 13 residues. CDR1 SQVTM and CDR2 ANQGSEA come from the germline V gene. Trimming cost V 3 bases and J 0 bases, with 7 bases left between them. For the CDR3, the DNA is TGCAGCGTTGACCCGGGGAGCACAGATACGCAGTATTTT. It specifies CSVDPGSTDTQYF.

The DNA for the CDR3 is TGTGCCAGCCTGCCCGGTGTCAATGAGCAGTTCTTC. Its translation: CASLPGVNEQFF. The chain joins TRBV6-5 to TRBJ2-1; D not resolved. V lost 8 bases, J lost 6 bases, and 11 bases lay in between. Germline loops: CDR1 MNHEY, CDR2 SVGAGI. This CDR3 comprises 12 residues.

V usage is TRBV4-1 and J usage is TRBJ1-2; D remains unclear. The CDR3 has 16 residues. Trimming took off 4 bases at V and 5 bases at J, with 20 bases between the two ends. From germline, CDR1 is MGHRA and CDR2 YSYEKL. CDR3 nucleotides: TGCGCCAGCAGCCCCCCCTTGAGAAAGGACTATTATGGCTACACCTTC. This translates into CASSPPLRKDYYGYTF.

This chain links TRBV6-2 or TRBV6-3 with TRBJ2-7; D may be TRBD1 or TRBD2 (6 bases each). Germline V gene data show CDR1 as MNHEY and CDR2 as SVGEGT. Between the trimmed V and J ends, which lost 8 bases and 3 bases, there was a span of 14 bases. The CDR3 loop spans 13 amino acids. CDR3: CASGPGANYEQYF. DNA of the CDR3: TGTGCCAGCGGCCCGGGGGCCAACTACGAGCAGTACTTC.

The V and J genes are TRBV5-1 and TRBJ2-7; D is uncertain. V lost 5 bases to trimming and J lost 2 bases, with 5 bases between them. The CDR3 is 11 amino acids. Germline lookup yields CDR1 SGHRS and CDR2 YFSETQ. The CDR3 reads CASSPPYEQYF. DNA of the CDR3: TGCGCCAGCAGTCCTCCCTACGAGCAGTACTTC.

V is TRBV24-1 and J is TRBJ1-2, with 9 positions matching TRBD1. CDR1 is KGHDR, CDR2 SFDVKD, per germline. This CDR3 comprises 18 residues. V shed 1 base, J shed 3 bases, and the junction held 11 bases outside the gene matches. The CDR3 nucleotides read TGTGCCACCAGTGATTTCTGGGACAGGGTTTTTGAGGACTATGGCTACACCTTC. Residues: CATSDFWDRVFEDYGYTF.

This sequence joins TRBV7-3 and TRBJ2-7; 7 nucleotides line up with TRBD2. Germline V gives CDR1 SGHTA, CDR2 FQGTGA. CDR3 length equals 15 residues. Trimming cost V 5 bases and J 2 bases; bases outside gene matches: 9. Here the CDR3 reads CASSLGASGTYEQYF. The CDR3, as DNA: TGTGCCAGCAGCCTCGGGGCCAGCGGGACCTACGAGCAGTACTTC.

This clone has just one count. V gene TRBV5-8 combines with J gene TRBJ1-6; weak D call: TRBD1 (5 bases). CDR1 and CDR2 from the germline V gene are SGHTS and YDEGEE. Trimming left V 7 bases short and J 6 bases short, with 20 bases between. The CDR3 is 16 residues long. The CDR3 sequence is CASRPLSGLINSPLHF. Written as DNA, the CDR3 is TGTGCCAGCCGCCCGTTATCAGGGTTGATTAATTCACCCCTCCACTTT.

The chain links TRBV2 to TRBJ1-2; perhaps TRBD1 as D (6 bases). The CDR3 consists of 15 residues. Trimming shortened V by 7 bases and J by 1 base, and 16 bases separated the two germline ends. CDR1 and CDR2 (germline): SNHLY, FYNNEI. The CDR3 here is CASKINRESNYGYTF. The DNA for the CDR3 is TGTGCCAGCAAGATAAACAGGGAGAGTAACTATGGCTACACCTTC.

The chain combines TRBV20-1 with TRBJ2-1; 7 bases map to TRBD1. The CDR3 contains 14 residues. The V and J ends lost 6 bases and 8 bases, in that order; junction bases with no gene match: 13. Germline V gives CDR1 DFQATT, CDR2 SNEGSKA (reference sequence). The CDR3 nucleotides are TGCAGTGCAAGTGAGACAGGGCGAGGTCATGAGCAGTTCTTC. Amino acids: CSASETGRGHEQFF.